These 25 T cell receptor beta chains came from one sample sequenced in a study of T cells after yellow fever vaccination (dated 2019 in TCRdb). The intended sense of this specimen's treatment or condition label: live attenuated yellow fever vaccine strain. Receptor libraries were prepared by 5' RACE. Sequencing took place on an Illumina HiSeq 2500. TCRdb itself trimmed the public reads at Q25 with fastp, ran MiXCR and retained productive beta chains. Rows are unified per CDR3 protein, each entry keeping the most common DNA and genes. The sample contains 200,000 to 300,000 distinct CDR3 sequences, about an eighth of them found a single time. The ten largest make up 0.45% to 0.65% of the sample. Material: CD4+ T cells sorted from PBMCs, obtained 45 days after the yellow fever booster vaccination. All receptors come from a man aged 25-45 years who received the YFV17D yellow fever vaccine.

This chain joins TRBV28 and TRBJ2-2; 11 positions match TRBD1. V gave up 4 bases and J gave up 10 bases; unmatched junction bases: 5. Germline CDR1 and CDR2: MDHEN and SYDVKM. This CDR3 comprises 14 residues. This CDR3 reads CASSSPGQGEELFF. The CDR3 coding sequence is TGTGCCAGCAGTTCTCCGGGACAGGGGGAGGAGCTGTTTTTT. The full variable domain, with the rest looked up from reference TRBV28 and TRBJ2-2, is DVKVTQSSRYLVKRTGEKVFLECVQDMDHENMFWYRQDPGLGLRLIYFSYDVKMKEKGDIPEGYSVSREKKERFSLILESASTNQTSMYLCASSSPGQGEELFFGEGSRLTVL.

The rearrangement joins TRBV4-2 to TRBJ2-3; 9 bases fit TRBD2. This CDR3 spans 15 amino acids. Germline CDR1 reads LGHNA; CDR2 reads YNFKEQ. V was clipped by 4 bases and J by 4 bases; unmatched bases: 6. The CDR3 coding sequence is TGTGCCAGCAGCCTTAGCGGGAGTGACTCAGATACGCAGTATTTT. Its protein product is CASSLSGSDSDTQYF.

V usage is TRBV9 and J usage is TRBJ1-2, with D maybe TRBD1 (5 bases). Germline assignment: CDR1 SGDLS and CDR2 YYNGEE. The CDR3 runs 14 residues. V was trimmed by 3 bases and J by 4 bases, leaving 13 bases between them. The CDR3 DNA sequence: TGTGCCAGCAGCGCTAGGGGTGAAATCTATGGCTACACCTTC. Encoded protein: CASSARGEIYGYTF.

The table lists this clonotype with a few counts. This chain links TRBV20-1 with TRBJ2-3; possibly TRBD2 for D (6 bases). The CDR3 sequence is 15 residues long. Germline V gene data show CDR1 as DFQATT and CDR2 as SNEGSKA (reference sequence). Between the trimmed V and J ends, which lost 0 bases and 1 base, there was a span of 11 bases. The CDR3: CSARDGRRGTDTQYF. CDR3 sequence (DNA): TGCAGTGCTAGAGATGGGAGGCGGGGCACAGATACGCAGTATTTT.

This clonotype was counted ten times or more. The chain recombines TRBV28 with TRBJ2-1; 7 bases align to TRBD2. This CDR3 has 14 residues. Germline CDR1 and CDR2: MDHEN and SYDVKM. With 2 bases clipped from V and 7 bases from J, the junction kept 5 bases outside the gene matches. The CDR3 DNA reads TGTGCCAGCAGTTTAATAGCGGGTAGTAATGAGCAGTTCTTC. This sequence encodes CASSLIAGSNEQFF.

The J gene is TRBJ2-1, the V gene TRBV7-2; possible D gene TRBD1, 7 bases. Germline CDR1 reads SGHTA; CDR2 reads FQGNSA. V gave up 2 bases and J gave up 1 base, with 12 bases separating them. This CDR3 has 16 amino acids. In DNA, the CDR3 is TGTGCCAGCAGCTTAAGCTCAGGGGGGTCCTACAATGAGCAGTTCTTC. As protein: CASSLSSGGSYNEQFF.

In DNA, the CDR3 is TGTGCCAGCCGCCGACAGGACAGTTCCTACGAGCAGTACTTC. It translates to CASRRQDSSYEQYF. V gene TRBV12-3 or TRBV12-4 combines with J gene TRBJ2-7; maybe TRBD1 (6 bases). The CDR3 consists of 14 residues. V lost 8 bases, J lost 1 base, and 15 bases lay in between.

The rearrangement uses TRBV5-6 and TRBJ2-1; tentatively, D is TRBD2 (5 bases). V was pared by 6 bases and J by 4 bases, with 20 bases between. Germline CDR1 reads SGHDT; CDR2 reads YYEEEE. The CDR3 spans 16 residues. For the CDR3, the DNA is TGTGCCAGCAACCTCCAGGCTAGCAGCCCTTACAATGAGCAGTTCTTC. Protein product: CASNLQASSPYNEQFF.

This clonotype was found a few times. The chain couples TRBV15 to TRBJ2-5; D is uncertain. Trimming removed 5 bases at V and 4 bases at J, with 14 bases between. Germline CDR1 LNHNV, CDR2 YYDKDF (reference sequence). This CDR3 comprises 14 residues. CDR3 bases: TGTGCCACCAGCGTGACCGGGCCCCGAGAGACCCAGTACTTC. This translates into CATSVTGPRETQYF.

This clonotype was seen a few times. V gene TRBV5-1 combines with J gene TRBJ2-2, with 8 bases aligning to TRBD1. Germline lookup yields CDR1 SGHRS and CDR2 YFSETQ. Losses at the gene ends were 0 bases for V and 6 bases for J; bases not matched to a gene: 4. This CDR3 comprises 15 residues. DNA for the CDR3: TGCGCCAGCAGCTTGGCTCAGGGGGCCGCCGGGGAGCTGTTTTTT. As protein: CASSLAQGAAGELFF.

The chain uses TRBV30 and TRBJ1-3; D is perhaps TRBD1 (5 bases). The CDR3 is made up of 14 amino acids. Germline CDR1 and CDR2: GTSNPN and SVGIG (reference sequence). V was shortened by 5 bases and J by 0 bases, with 11 bases between the two germline ends. This chain's CDR3 is CAWDDRYSGNTIYF. DNA of the CDR3: TGTGCCTGGGACGACAGATACTCTGGAAACACCATATATTTT. Full variable domain (remainder filled in from reference TRBV30 and TRBJ1-3): SQTIHQWPATLVQPVGSPLSLECTVEGTSNPNLYWYRQAAGRGLQLLFYSVGIGQISSEVPQNLSASRPQDRQFILSSKKLLLSDSGFYLCAWDDRYSGNTIYFGEGSWLTVV.

The chain carries TRBV7-8 and TRBJ2-1; D gene ambiguous. V was shortened by 1 base and J by 8 bases, with 12 bases between the two germline ends. Germline values: CDR1 SGHVS, CDR2 FQNEAQ. The CDR3 is 14 residues long. The DNA of the CDR3 is TGTGCCAGCAGCTTAGGCTCTAGTGGCTATGAGCAGTTCTTC. Protein: CASSLGSSGYEQFF.

This clonotype was found a few times. The J gene is TRBJ2-1, the V gene TRBV29-1; TRBD2 matches 7 bases. This CDR3 contains 11 residues. V shed 4 bases and J 7 bases; nucleotides not matched to a gene: 1. The germline CDR1 and CDR2 sequences are SQVTM and ANQGSEA. CDR3 region: CSVGGGNEQFF. CDR3 nucleotide sequence: TGCAGCGTTGGGGGGGGAAATGAGCAGTTCTTC.

The sample holds a few counts of this clonotype. The V gene is TRBV2, the J gene TRBJ1-5, with D perhaps TRBD1 (6 bases). The CDR3 consists of 14 residues. CDR1 and CDR2 from the germline V gene are SNHLY and FYNNEI. The V and J ends lost 7 bases and 3 bases respectively, with 13 bases between them. The CDR3 loop is CASTADRNNQPQHF. CDR3 DNA sequence: TGTGCCAGCACTGCAGACAGGAACAATCAGCCCCAGCATTTT.

This clonotype was detected a few times. This rearrangement joins TRBV5-1 to TRBJ2-3; the match to TRBD2 covers 8 bases. Germline lookup yields CDR1 SGHRS and CDR2 YFSETQ. Germline trimming cut 0 bases from V and 1 base from J; bases unmatched to any gene: 7. The CDR3 has 17 amino acids. Here the CDR3 reads CASSLDSRAGGTDTQYF. CDR3 DNA: TGCGCCAGCAGCTTGGACTCTCGAGCGGGAGGCACAGATACGCAGTATTTT.

V is TRBV14 and J is TRBJ2-3; D call uncertain. The CDR3 spans 13 residues. The germline CDR1 and CDR2 sequences are SGHDN and FVKESK. V lost 1 base and J lost 3, with 5 bases in between. Here the CDR3 DNA reads TGTGCCAGCAGCCAAGTAGGGACAGATACGCAGTATTTT. Residues: CASSQVGTDTQYF.

Remarks on this clonotype: Sequence at one end of the junction differs from germline and may be a read error. The V and J genes are TRBV29-1 and TRBJ1-3; D not certain. Germline CDR1 reads SQVTM; CDR2 reads ANQGSEA. This CDR3 is 13 amino acids long. CDR3 sequence: CSVGTDSANTIYF. CDR3 bases: TGCAGCGTTGGGACTGACTCTGCAAACACCATATATTTT.

This clonotype was observed a few times. The gene calls are TRBV9 and TRBJ2-2, with TRBD2 matching 7 bases. CDR1 is SGDLS and CDR2 is YYNGEE in the germline V gene. V lost 0 bases, J lost 2 bases, and 4 bases stayed unmatched. The CDR3 totals 16 residues. CDR3 loop: CASSVEPSGNTGELFF. The CDR3 bases are TGTGCCAGCAGCGTAGAGCCTAGCGGAAACACCGGGGAGCTGTTTTTT.

The rearrangement links TRBV20-1 to TRBJ2-6; D possibly uses TRBD1 or TRBD2 (5 bases each). Germline-derived CDR1 and CDR2 are DFQATT and SNEGSKA (reference sequence). This CDR3 contains 15 residues. The V and J ends lost 4 bases and 0 bases respectively, with 10 bases between them. CDR3 in DNA: TGCAGTGCTAAAAGAGGGGACTCTGGGGCCAACGTCCTGACTTTC. Amino acid sequence: CSAKRGDSGANVLTF.

This clonotype appeared a few times. The gene calls are TRBV11-2 and TRBJ2-3, with D hard to call. V lost 0 bases and J lost 9, with 10 bases in between. This CDR3 region has 13 residues. Germline CDR1 SGHAT, CDR2 FQNNGV. CDR3 amino acids: CASSLERGPTQYF. For the CDR3, the DNA is TGTGCCAGCAGCTTAGAACGAGGACCCACGCAGTATTTT.

J is TRBJ2-1 and V is TRBV20-1, with TRBD1 matching 8 bases. This CDR3 is 14 amino acids long. J gave up 9 bases and V 1 base, and 8 bases lay outside the gene matches. In germline, CDR1 is DFQATT, CDR2 SNEGSKA (reference sequence). The CDR3 spells CSARGWQGASEQFF. CDR3 in DNA: TGCAGTGCTAGAGGTTGGCAGGGGGCGAGTGAGCAGTTCTTC.

This clonotype was counted a few times. The gene calls are TRBV6-5 and TRBJ1-5, with D possibly matching TRBD1 (6 bases). This CDR3 is 16 amino acids long. The germline CDR1 and CDR2 sequences are MNHEY and SVGAGI. V lost 2 bases and J 1 base, leaving 12 bases between the germline ends. CDR3 in DNA: TGTGCCAGCAGTTACCAGGGGCCTGACAGCAATCAGCCCCAGCATTTT. Translated, it gives CASSYQGPDSNQPQHF.

This rearrangement joins TRBV7-8 to TRBJ2-5; a possible D gene is TRBD2 (6 bases). The CDR3 runs 11 residues. The ends were cut back, 8 bases at V and 5 bases at J, with 9 bases in the middle. CDR1 and CDR2 from the germline V gene are SGHVS and FQNEAQ. The chain's CDR3 is CASLASETQYF. In DNA, the CDR3 is TGTGCCAGCCTAGCGTCGGAGACCCAGTACTTC.

The chain carries TRBV20-1 and TRBJ1-5; tentatively, D is TRBD1 (5 bases). The germline V gene has CDR1 DFQATT and CDR2 SNEGSKA (reference sequence). The CDR3 extends over 13 amino acids. V shed 3 bases and J shed 6 bases, with 12 bases lying between them. The CDR3 coding sequence is TGCAGTGCTAGGTCAGGGTTGGGTCAGCCCCAGCATTTT. Translating gives CSARSGLGQPQHF.

V is TRBV7-2 and J is TRBJ2-2; maybe TRBD2 (5 bases). The CDR3 has 16 residues. V gave up 5 bases and J gave up 5 bases, with 18 bases separating them. Germline CDR1 is SGHTA and CDR2 is FQGNSA. This CDR3 is CASSPFRERVTGELFF. DNA for the CDR3: TGTGCCAGCAGCCCATTCCGGGAACGCGTTACCGGGGAGCTGTTTTTT.